This entry is about one T cell receptor (beta chain). Its binding antigen is unknown. No much larger clone is present one base from it, and per-base qualities are unavailable. This sample is drawn from a study of identifying expanded T cells in peripheral blood (dated by TCRdb to the late 2010s). Concerning the study at large: Technical replicates were generated by sequencing separate aliquots of the same genomic DNA pool, and four replicates were compared pairwise. Study-wide conclusions, independent of this receptor: About 1.1 differentially abundant clones were flagged by the binomial model between technical replicates, whereas about 16 and 19 were flagged over approximately two weeks and four weeks, respectively. Variance in clone template counts between approximately 2-week samples significantly increased with total template count across all healthy donors. Both the number of clones called differentially abundant and the false-positive rate were significantly reduced by the beta-binomial model across all healthy-donor time intervals. The authors expected biological variance in healthy repertoires might increase further over much longer intervals such as months to years.

TCRbeta CDR3 regions were profiled by bias-controlled multiplex PCR amplification of genomic DNA with the immunoSEQ Assay. The authors' analysis ran thus. To quantify the absolute abundance of each unique TCRbeta CDR3 region, the sequences were collapsed and filtered. Differential abundance was tested with a binomial (Fisher-equivalent) model and with a beta-binomial model adding time-dependent variance fitted from healthy donors. Clones with fewer than 5 combined templates were removed, and differential abundance was called for clones with a Benjamini-Hochberg FDR below 0.01. In the beta-binomial model, variance was expressed as a function of the total template count across the two samples, in the form v = (b*log(k)+a)^2. This is the immuneACCESS table as TCRdb keeps it, with only in-frame sequences that have V and J called. A part of the clones is gone; compared with another copy, unresolved V genes explain less than half, and the rest is unexplained. V and J calls and clone size are those listed in that table; D and trimming were worked out from the DNA. The sample profile shows about 85,000 clones; 75% to 90% of them were found once. Of the sample, around 2.7% is held by the ten largest clones.

CDR1 MNHNS and CDR2 SASEGT are derived from the germline V gene. The junction carries 11 bases between V and J, which are trimmed by 1 base and 7 bases respectively. Including cysteine and phenylalanine, the CDR3 has 14 amino acids. Of the read, only the CDR3 DNA is kept; its 42 bases are in frame from base 1. During the collection period, no immune events, such as infections, were documented for the healthy donors. To calibrate time-dependent variance in a beta-binomial model of T-cell clone differential abundance, blood repertoires from healthy donors were used as a training cohort. The training cohort was composed of roughly ten healthy donors, 3 female and 7 male. The donors were between roughly 25 and 70 years old, with an average age of about 47 years. Whole blood from each healthy donor was obtained from a commercial supplier and was collected at three time points roughly 13 days apart. Genomic DNA was extracted from unsorted whole blood for immunosequencing.

The TCR originated in a person between 18 and 75 years old in good health. The chain is encoded by TRBV6-1 joined to TRBJ2-1, and the D gene may be TRBD2, 5 bases matching. The sample was blood. The sequence in DNA is TGTGCCAGCAGTGAAGGAGTTTGGAGGAATGAGCAGTTCTTC. Its translation reads: CASSEGVWRNEQFF.